This entry describes one T cell receptor (beta chain). How the authors handled the data: Estimated nucleated cell counts came from reference gene primer amplification. Profiled with immunoSEQ multiplex PCR; TCRdb holds only in-frame clones, not every one. That table gives V, J and clone size, and the DNA gave D and trimming. The table includes about 68,000 clones, about nine tenths detected once. The data derive from a study of blood T cell repertoires in COVID-19. The overall study: Samples taken during acute and convalescent COVID-19 were collected in the United States, Italy and Spain. PBMCs, B-cell-depleted T cells, or T cells were the source of the cDNA or gDNA that made up the material.

The V gene end was trimmed by 3 bases and the J gene end by 4 bases; junction bases not matched to a gene: 7. CDR1 and CDR2 (germline): LNHDA, SQIVND (reference sequence). The CDR3 contains 16 residues. The specimen sequenced was peripheral blood. This TCR was sampled from a man aged 25-45 years with acute or convalescent COVID-19. The chain uses TRBV19 and TRBJ2-1; TRBD2 matches 9 bases. The CDR3 nucleotides read TGTGCCAGTAGTATTCCGTCTAGCGGGGCGTACAATGAGCAGTTCTTC. This translates into CASSIPSSGAYNEQFF.